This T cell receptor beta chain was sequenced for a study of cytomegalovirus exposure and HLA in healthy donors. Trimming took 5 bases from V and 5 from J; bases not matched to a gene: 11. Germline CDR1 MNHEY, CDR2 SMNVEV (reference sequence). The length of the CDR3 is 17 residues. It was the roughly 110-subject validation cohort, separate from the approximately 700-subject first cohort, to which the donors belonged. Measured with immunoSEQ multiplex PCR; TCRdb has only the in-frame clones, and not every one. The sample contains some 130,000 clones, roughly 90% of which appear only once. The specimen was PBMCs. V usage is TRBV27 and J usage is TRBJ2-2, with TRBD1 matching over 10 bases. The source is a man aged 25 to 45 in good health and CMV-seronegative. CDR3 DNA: TGTGCCAGCAGTCCCAACCCCGGGACAGGGGTTACCGGGGAGCTGTTTTTT. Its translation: CASSPNPGTGVTGELFF.